Below, 2 T cell receptor beta chains from the same sample are listed, as sequenced in a study of blood T cell repertoires in COVID-19 (dated by TCRdb to the early 2020s). Library prep was done by the immunoSEQ multiplex PCR assay. TCRdb stores this immuneACCESS table with in-frame sequences only. Part of the clones is absent; in the studies checked, under half of the shortfall reflects unresolved V genes, and no reason is known for the rest. The sample table records approximately 49,000 clones; 75% to 85% of these occur just once. Roughly 3% of the sample belongs to the ten largest clones. Sequencing was carried out using peripheral blood. These TCRs come from a woman aged 55-69 years with acute or convalescent COVID-19.

J is TRBJ2-7 and V is TRBV30, with 9 bases matching TRBD1. CDR1 GTSNPN and CDR2 SVGIG come from the germline V gene (reference sequence). The CDR3 loop spans 14 amino acids. The V gene end was trimmed by 2 bases and the J gene end by 7 bases; junction bases not matched to a gene: 9. The CDR3 nucleotides read TGTGCCTGGAGTCCTCGGACAGGGGCGCGAGAGCAGTACTTC. Its translation: CAWSPRTGAREQYF.

Concerning this clone itself: Other DNA variants within this sample encode the same CDR3. The J gene is TRBJ2-7, the V gene TRBV28; possible D gene TRBD1, 7 bases. The germline gives CDR1 MDHEN, CDR2 SYDVKM. With 3 bases removed from V and 1 base from J, the gap between germline ends came to 13 bases. CDR3 length: 15 residues. CDR3 in amino acids: CASSLAAGGSYEQYF. CDR3 coding DNA: TGTGCCAGCAGTTTGGCTGCAGGGGGGTCCTACGAGCAGTACTTC.